This TCR beta chain was observed in a study of blood T cell repertoires in COVID-19 (dated by TCRdb to the early 2020s). Notes on the research overall: Samples from collaborators originated in the United States, Italy and Spain and spanned both the acute and convalescent phases of COVID-19. The prospective study material was composed of cDNA or gDNA derived from T cells, B-cell-depleted T cells, or PBMCs. Subjects who had been exposed to COVID-19, were actively infected with it, or had recovered from it provided the deeply sampled blood TCRbeta repertoires that made up the dataset. The repertoires were released in a freely available public database intended as a resource for research on the immune response to SARS-CoV-2. The samples were drawn from two sources: the first 160 participants of the ongoing ImmuneRACE study, and 1,254 subjects contributed by 6 global collaborators. The sample metadata nearly always contained a de-identified subject ID, COVID-19 status, age in years and sex. Where available, HLA class I and class II types were obtained from metadata supplied by the sample provider rather than from assay-based typing.

The immunoSEQ Assay, a bias-controlled multiplex PCR, was used to amplify TCRbeta CDR3 regions from genomic DNA. Turning to the authors' computational methods: The number of nucleated cells in each sample was estimated by amplification of reference gene primers within the assay. To quantify the absolute abundance of each unique TCRbeta CDR3 rearrangement, sequence reads were collapsed and filtered. Productive Simpson clonality was computed per sample as the square root of Simpson's diversity index over productive rearrangements. In its TCRdb copy, this immuneACCESS table keeps in-frame sequences only and misses some clones. Where compared with another copy, unresolved V genes explain less than half of these, and the others have no known cause. The DNA was the basis for D and trimming; V, J and clone size are from that table. This sample lists 90,000 to 120,000 clones; about 91% were detected once. The ten largest clones represent around 6% of the sample.

CDR1 and CDR2, looked up from the germline V gene (reference sequence), are SEHNR and FQNEAQ. At the junction V is shortened by 2 bases and J by 5 bases; bases outside the gene matches: 8. The CDR3 runs 16 residues from the cysteine to the phenylalanine. Only the CDR3 DNA stays, 48 bases, in frame from base 1. Concerning this clone itself: Its antigen is not yet known. Base quality data are lacking; no much larger clone is found one base away.

Whole blood was collected in K2EDTA tubes by collaborating institutions according to the institutions' own protocols. For TCRbeta analysis, collaborators shipped samples in one of three forms: frozen whole blood, isolated PBMCs, or DNA extracted from either of those sample types. What the research found in general, with its limitations: How much clinical and demographic metadata was included differed by source and by participant, and the metadata was provided uncurated.

The receptor chain draws on TRBV7-9 and TRBJ1-4; the junction holds 7 bases that match TRBD1. This TCR was sampled from a human donor in a cohort sampled during active COVID-19. The material sequenced was peripheral blood. The CDR3 reads as follows: CASSLSWTGQNEKLFF. The nucleotide sequence is TGTGCCAGCAGCTTAAGCTGGACAGGTCAAAATGAAAAACTGTTTTTT.